This entry lists 10 T cell receptor beta chains sequenced from one sample in a study of shared clonotypes between healthy human individuals. Assay used: immunoSEQ multiplex PCR; TCRdb lists only in-frame clones, some missing. Of millions of clones listed, about 95% are singletons. Sequenced material: naive CD4+ T cells sorted from blood. Subset: CD45RA+ positively selected. These receptors all stem from a man between 18 and 29 years old in good health.

This clone was observed a handful of times. This chain uses TRBV29-1 with TRBJ1-5; tentatively, D is TRBD1 (6 bases). Germline V gene data show CDR1 as SQVTM and CDR2 as ANQGSEA. V dropped 4 bases and J dropped 3 bases, with 19 bases sitting between them. This CDR3 has 16 residues. CDR3 bases: TGCAGCGTTGCCGAGGGGCCGGGACACCTCAATCAGCCCCAGCATTTT. This codes for CSVAEGPGHLNQPQHF.

V is TRBV2 and J is TRBJ2-5, with TRBD1 matching 8 bases. The CDR3 spans 13 residues. V gave up 6 bases and J gave up 4 bases; unmatched junction bases: 4. Germline V gene sequence: CDR1 SNHLY, CDR2 FYNNEI. In DNA, the CDR3 is TGTGCCAGCAGCAGGGGGCAGAGAGAGACCCAGTACTTC. Its translation: CASSRGQRETQYF.

This CDR3 reads CASSDLGWGSPLHF. The CDR3 DNA reads as TGTGCCAGCAGTGATTTGGGGTGGGGTTCACCCCTCCACTTT. The chain joins TRBV6-1 to TRBJ1-6; D is uncertain. The CDR3 covers 14 residues. The germline V gene encodes CDR1 MNHNS and CDR2 SASEGT. V was clipped by 3 bases and J by 9 bases, with 12 bases between them.

The rearrangement links TRBV6-6 to TRBJ2-7; 7 nucleotides agree with TRBD1. The J segment lost 1 base and the V segment lost 2 bases, leaving 5 bases of the junction unmatched. The CDR3 loop spans 15 amino acids. Germline V gives CDR1 MNHNY, CDR2 SVGAGI (reference sequence). In DNA, the CDR3 is TGTGCCAGCAGTTACCTCGGACAGGTGTCCTACGAGCAGTACTTC. It codes for CASSYLGQVSYEQYF.

The rearrangement uses TRBV7-2 and TRBJ1-1; the match to TRBD1 covers 7 bases. The CDR3 runs 17 residues. The germline V gene has CDR1 SGHTA and CDR2 FQGNSA. V lost 5 bases, J lost 0 bases, and 12 bases stayed unmatched. CDR3 nucleotide sequence: TGTGCCAGCAGCATACAGGGGTCTTACTTCATGAACACTGAAGCTTTCTTT. Amino acid sequence: CASSIQGSYFMNTEAFF.

This rearrangement joins TRBV5-8 to TRBJ1-5; no reliable D call. V lost 2 bases and J lost 4, with 16 bases in between. The V gene's germline CDR1 is SGHTS and CDR2 YDEGEE. CDR3 length: 16 residues. The CDR3 DNA follows: TGTGCCAGCAGCTTAGGGTTGTGGGAAGGGAATCAGCCCCAGCATTTT. As protein: CASSLGLWEGNQPQHF. The variable domain in full, with the rest retrieved from reference TRBV5-8 and TRBJ1-5, is EAGVTQSPTHLIKTRGQQATLRCSPISGHTSVYWYQQALGLGLQFLLWYDEGEERNRGNFPPRFSGRQFPNYSSELNVNALELEDSALYLCASSLGLWEGNQPQHFGDGTRLSIL.

The V and J genes are TRBV4-1 and TRBJ1-1, with D unclear. The CDR3 is made up of 16 amino acids. Germline V gene data show CDR1 as MGHRA and CDR2 as YSYEKL. V was trimmed by 1 base and J by 1 base, leaving 13 bases between them. CDR3 sequence: CASSQGGHLGNTEAFF. Written as DNA, the CDR3 is TGCGCCAGCAGCCAAGGAGGGCACCTGGGGAACACTGAAGCTTTCTTT.

The chain carries TRBV19 and TRBJ2-4; D might be TRBD2 (5 bases). The V end was cut by 6 bases, the J end by 2 bases, with 8 bases between. This CDR3 has 13 amino acids. Per germline, CDR1 LNHDA and CDR2 SQIVND (reference sequence). The DNA for the CDR3 is TGTGCCAGTAGCCCCGGGACCAAAAACATTCAGTACTTC. Encoded protein: CASSPGTKNIQYF.

Concerning this clone: Other DNA sequences within the sample encode an identical CDR3. The chain couples TRBV5-6 to TRBJ1-1; D is perhaps TRBD1 (5 bases). V lost 1 base and J 2 bases, leaving 9 bases between the germline ends. The CDR3 loop spans 14 amino acids. Germline V lookup: CDR1 SGHDT, CDR2 YYEEEE. The CDR3 DNA reads as TGTGCCAGCAGCTTGAGAGGGGCCAACACTGAAGCTTTCTTT. This translates into CASSLRGANTEAFF.

The rearrangement uses TRBV2 and TRBJ2-7, with TRBD1 as a possible D gene (6 bases). The germline gives CDR1 SNHLY, CDR2 FYNNEI. The V end was cut by 6 bases, the J end by 1 base, with 13 bases between. CDR3 length equals 14 residues. The CDR3 sequence is CASRADSNSYEQYF. CDR3 in DNA: TGTGCCAGCAGAGCGGACAGTAATTCCTACGAGCAGTACTTC.